The 27 T cell receptor beta chains presented below share a single source sample, sequenced in a study of blood T cell repertoires in COVID-19. Assay used: immunoSEQ multiplex PCR; TCRdb lists only in-frame clones, some missing. This sample has some 280,000 clones, with around four fifths found just once. The sequenced sample consisted of peripheral blood. Source of these receptors: a woman in her 50s with active or convalescent COVID-19.

This rearrangement joins TRBV11-2 to TRBJ1-2, with TRBD1 matching 8 bases. V dropped 1 base and J dropped 8; count of bases not matched to a gene: 6. This CDR3 is 14 amino acids long. CDR1 SGHAT and CDR2 FQNNGV come from the germline V gene. The CDR3 loop is CASSLVRAGGGYTF. CDR3 sequence (DNA): TGTGCCAGCAGCTTAGTGCGGGCAGGGGGCGGCTACACCTTC.

The genes are TRBV27 and TRBJ1-6; D perhaps matches TRBD1 (6 bases). The CDR3 totals 14 residues. Germline CDR1 and CDR2: MNHEY and SMNVEV (reference sequence). With 5 bases removed from V and 7 bases from J, the gap between germline ends came to 12 bases. The CDR3 region is CASSLRDINSPLHF. CDR3 DNA: TGTGCCAGCAGTCTCCGGGACATAAATTCACCCCTCCACTTT.

CDR3 sequence: CASSRKLESYEQYF. CDR3 coding DNA: TGTGCCAGCAGCCGAAAACTCGAGAGCTACGAGCAGTACTTC. The chain has TRBV6-6 and TRBJ2-7; D remains unclear. Germline CDR1 and CDR2: MNHNY and SVGAGI (reference sequence). The CDR3 is 14 residues long. The V end was cut by 6 bases, the J end by 3 bases, with 15 bases between.

The chain combines TRBV15 with TRBJ2-1; 7 bases align to TRBD1. There are 15 residues in the CDR3. After removal of 5 bases from V and 5 bases from J, the junction contained 9 bases not matched to a gene. Looked up from germline, CDR1 is LNHNV and CDR2 is YYDKDF (reference sequence). For the CDR3, the DNA is TGTGCCACCAGCGACGGACAGGAGCTTAACAATGAGCAGTTCTTC. Amino acids: CATSDGQELNNEQFF.

The chain couples TRBV19 to TRBJ1-2; TRBD1 matches 8 bases. This CDR3 spans 15 amino acids. Trimming took 4 bases from V and 7 from J; bases not matched to a gene: 11. The germline gives CDR1 LNHDA, CDR2 SQIVND (reference sequence). The CDR3 protein is CASSRAEGQGGGYTF. DNA for the CDR3: TGTGCCAGTAGTAGGGCCGAAGGACAGGGAGGTGGCTACACCTTC.

V and J are TRBV19 and TRBJ1-2; no clear D gene. CDR1 and CDR2 from the germline V gene are LNHDA and SQIVND (reference sequence). The CDR3 covers 12 residues. V gave up 3 bases and J gave up 3 bases, with 5 bases separating them. CDR3 in amino acids: CASSMQDYGYTF. The CDR3 DNA is TGTGCCAGTAGTATGCAGGACTATGGCTACACCTTC.

This clone showed up just a few times. The CDR3 nucleotides read TGTGCCAGCAGCGAAACCGCGGCGGGAAACACCATATATTTT. It specifies CASSETAAGNTIYF. V and J are TRBV7-9 and TRBJ1-3; D call uncertain. The germline V gene has CDR1 SEHNR and CDR2 FQNEAQ (reference sequence). The CDR3 loop spans 14 amino acids. V lost 5 bases and J 4 bases, leaving 12 bases between the germline ends.

CDR3 nucleotide sequence: TGTGCCAGCAGCCGTGGGAGAGGGTACAATGAGCAGTTCTTC. It codes for CASSRGRGYNEQFF. The chain joins TRBV7-9 to TRBJ2-1; tentatively, D is TRBD2 (5 bases). V was clipped by 5 bases and J by 4 bases, with 12 bases between them. The CDR3 has 14 amino acids. The germline V gene encodes CDR1 SEHNR and CDR2 FQNEAQ (reference sequence). Drawing the rest from reference TRBV7-9 and TRBJ2-1, the complete variable domain is DTGVSQNPRHKITKRGQNVTFRCDPISEHNRLYWYRQTLGQGPEFLTYFQNEAQLEKSRLLSDRFSAERPKGSFSTLEIQRTEQGDSAMYLCASSRGRGYNEQFFGPGTRLTVL.

The chain recombines TRBV3-1 (or the pseudogene TRBV3-2) with TRBJ1-3; weak D call: TRBD1 (6 bases). CDR3 size: 15 residues. The germline V gene encodes CDR1 LGHDT and CDR2 YNNKEL (reference sequence). V was shortened by 4 bases and J by 3 bases, with 13 bases between the two germline ends. CDR3 loop: CASSRAGHIGNTIYF. CDR3 coding DNA: TGTGCCAGCAGCCGAGCGGGACACATTGGAAACACCATATATTTT.

This chain joins TRBV4-1 and TRBJ2-1; perhaps TRBD1 as D (5 bases). Germline CDR1 MGHRA, CDR2 YSYEKL. This CDR3 has 15 residues. Deletions cut 1 base from V and 8 bases from J, with 15 bases between. Here the CDR3 DNA reads TGCGCCAGCAGCCAAGTCCCACAGGTTCGTGATGAGCAGTTCTTC. It translates to CASSQVPQVRDEQFF.

A few counts support this clone. The chain combines TRBV25-1 with TRBJ1-2; no firm D call. This CDR3 has 13 amino acids. V lost 3 bases and J 0 bases, leaving 5 bases between the germline ends. From germline, CDR1 is MGHDK and CDR2 SYGVNS. The CDR3 region is CASSDLANYGYTF. In DNA, the CDR3 is TGTGCCAGCAGTGACCTAGCTAACTATGGCTACACCTTC.

The V gene is TRBV11-2, the J gene TRBJ2-1, with 7 bases matching TRBD1. J lost 0 bases, V lost 5 bases, and 4 bases had no gene match. The CDR3 covers 15 residues. Germline CDR1 is SGHAT and CDR2 is FQNNGV. CDR3 DNA: TGTGCCAGCAGCCTACAGGGGAGCTCCTACAATGAGCAGTTCTTC. It specifies CASSLQGSSYNEQFF.

The count of this clone is one. CDR3 protein: CASSQEAPGATNEKLFF. CDR3 in DNA: TGTGCCAGCAGCCAAGAGGCCCCGGGTGCAACTAATGAAAAACTGTTTTTT. The V gene is TRBV14, the J gene TRBJ1-4; the D is unclear. This CDR3 has 17 residues. CDR1 is SGHDN and CDR2 is FVKESK in the germline V gene. Trimming took off 0 bases at V and 0 bases at J, with 11 bases between the two ends.

The genes are TRBV4-1 and TRBJ2-2, with D tentatively TRBD2 (6 bases). CDR3 length: 15 residues. CDR1 and CDR2 (germline): MGHRA, YSYEKL. The germline V and J ends were trimmed by 4 bases and 3 bases, with 12 bases remaining between them. CDR3 protein: CASSLGWGDTGELFF. The DNA of the CDR3 is TGCGCCAGCAGCCTCGGTTGGGGGGACACCGGGGAGCTGTTTTTT.

The gene calls are TRBV7-8 and TRBJ1-6; D perhaps matches TRBD1 (5 bases). The germline V gene has CDR1 SGHVS and CDR2 FQNEAQ. The CDR3 totals 14 residues. The V gene lost 4 bases and the J gene lost 5 bases, with 9 bases spanning the gap. This CDR3 is CASSSGLNNSPLHF. The DNA for the CDR3 is TGTGCCAGCAGCTCAGGGCTAAATAATTCACCCCTCCACTTT.

CDR3 in amino acids: CAWRGDSYNEQFF. The CDR3 DNA reads as TGTGCCTGGAGGGGGGACAGCTACAATGAGCAGTTCTTC. The chain recombines TRBV30 with TRBJ2-1; 7 positions match TRBD1. Germline assignment: CDR1 GTSNPN and CDR2 SVGIG (reference sequence). The length of the CDR3 is 13 residues. Trimming cost V 3 bases and J 3 bases; bases outside gene matches: 2.

The chain is built from TRBV7-8 and TRBJ1-1; TRBD1 aligns across 10 bases. Germline V gene lookup returns CDR1 SGHVS and CDR2 FQNEAQ. The CDR3 has 15 amino acids. Losses at the gene ends were 3 bases for V and 1 base for J; bases not matched to a gene: 2. CDR3 sequence: CASSFRQGANTEAFF. The CDR3 DNA follows: TGTGCCAGCAGCTTCCGACAGGGGGCGAACACTGAAGCTTTCTTT.

This clone was picked up many times. The rearrangement links TRBV5-6 to TRBJ1-1, with 9 bases identical to TRBD1. CDR1 and CDR2 from the germline V gene are SGHDT and YYEEEE. The ends lost 4 bases at V and 6 bases at J; junction bases unmatched: 4. This CDR3 spans 13 amino acids. The CDR3 is CASSLDRGSEAFF. CDR3 DNA sequence: TGTGCCAGCAGCCTGGACAGGGGCTCTGAAGCTTTCTTT.

This clone came up once. The V call is TRBV7-8, the J call TRBJ2-5; 13 bases match TRBD2. The V gene's germline CDR1 is SGHVS and CDR2 FQNEAQ. V was clipped by 5 bases and J by 6 bases; unmatched bases: 9. The CDR3 covers 16 residues. The CDR3 DNA follows: TGTGCCAGCAGCCGATCGGGACTAGCGGGATTTAAGACCCAGTACTTC. Translated, it gives CASSRSGLAGFKTQYF. Looking up the rest from reference TRBV7-8 and TRBJ2-5 gives the full variable domain: GAGVSQSPRYKVAKRGQDVALRCDPISGHVSLFWYQQALGQGPEFLTYFQNEAQLDKSGLPSDRFFAERPEGSVSTLKIQRTQQEDSAVYLCASSRSGLAGFKTQYFGPGTRLLVL.

This chain joins TRBV11-2 and TRBJ1-2, with D possibly matching TRBD1 (6 bases). The CDR3 sequence is 15 residues long. The ends were cut back, 2 bases at V and 2 bases at J, with 12 bases in the middle. CDR1 SGHAT and CDR2 FQNNGV come from the germline V gene. The CDR3 DNA is TGTGCCAGCAGCTTATCTGCAGGGGCGAACTATGGCTACACCTTC. Its protein product is CASSLSAGANYGYTF. Full variable domain (outside the CDR3, taken from reference TRBV11-2 and TRBJ1-2): EAGVAQSPRYKIIEKRQSVAFWCNPISGHATLYWYQQILGQGPKLLIQFQNNGVVDDSQLPKDRFSAERLKGVDSTLKIQPAKLEDSAVYLCASSLSAGANYGYTFGSGTRLTVV.

The chain carries TRBV28 and TRBJ1-2; 8 bases are shared with TRBD1. The CDR3 is made up of 15 amino acids. V shed 4 bases and J 6 bases; nucleotides not matched to a gene: 10. Looked up from germline, CDR1 is MDHEN and CDR2 is SYDVKM. CDR3: CASSSGPGGAHGYTF. The CDR3 region has the DNA TGTGCCAGCAGTTCGGGACCAGGGGGCGCGCATGGCTACACCTTC.

The rearrangement links TRBV6-6 to TRBJ1-2; 11 bases map to TRBD1. J was trimmed by 7 bases and V by 6 bases; bases with no gene match: 13. The CDR3 contains 16 residues. Germline CDR1 is MNHNY and CDR2 is SVGAGI (reference sequence). In nucleotides, the CDR3 is TGTGCCAGCAGCTCGATCCGGGACAGGGGGGCGCCTGGCTACACCTTC. This gives the protein CASSSIRDRGAPGYTF.

The chain employs TRBV11-2 and TRBJ2-1; D not certain. The CDR3 covers 19 residues. Deletions cut 2 bases from V and 2 bases from J, with 22 bases between. From germline, CDR1 is SGHAT and CDR2 FQNNGV. Written as DNA, the CDR3 is TGTGCCAGCAGCTTACGGAGCCCCTTCCTCGAGCCAACCTACAATGAGCAGTTCTTC. Translating gives CASSLRSPFLEPTYNEQFF.

The chain couples TRBV5-6 to TRBJ1-1, with D tentatively TRBD1 (5 bases). CDR1 and CDR2 from the germline V gene are SGHDT and YYEEEE. CDR3 length: 17 amino acids. Deletions cut 0 bases from V and 1 base from J, with 16 bases between. The DNA for the CDR3 is TGTGCCAGCAGCTTGGTAACAGGACACTTATCGAACACTGAAGCTTTCTTT. The encoded protein is CASSLVTGHLSNTEAFF.

This sequence joins TRBV2 and TRBJ1-5; D not resolved. The CDR3 runs 15 residues. Deletions cut 0 bases from V and 5 bases from J, with 11 bases between. CDR1 SNHLY and CDR2 FYNNEI come from the germline V gene. The CDR3 DNA sequence: TGTGCCAGCAGTGAAGCGCGGGGAGGGTATCAGCCCCAGCATTTT. Its protein is CASSEARGGYQPQHF.

The genes are TRBV28 and TRBJ2-2, with TRBD2 matching 12 bases. Germline V gene sequence: CDR1 MDHEN, CDR2 SYDVKM. The junction had 8 bases not matched to a gene; V was cut back by 3 bases and J by 6 bases. The CDR3 extends over 17 amino acids. In nucleotides, the CDR3 is TGTGCCAGCAGTTTGGCGGGACTAGCGGGCAAGGCCGGGGAGCTGTTTTTT. It encodes CASSLAGLAGKAGELFF.

This clone showed up just once. The chain recombines TRBV7-6 with TRBJ2-3, with D unclear. V was clipped by 5 bases and J by 0 bases, with 15 bases between them. This CDR3 is 16 amino acids long. CDR1 is SGHVS, CDR2 FNYEAQ, per germline. The CDR3 region is CASSPIAWISTDTQYF. The CDR3 DNA reads as TGTGCCAGCAGCCCAATAGCCTGGATTAGCACAGATACGCAGTATTTT.